The TCR beta chain under discussion was sequenced for a study of regulatory dendritic cells for organ transplantation. Sequencing used immunoSEQ multiplex PCR; TCRdb keeps in-frame clones, though not all of them. Of about 3,500 clones listed, 50% to 65% were seen once; the top ten hold roughly 19%. Study-level points and caveats: Regulatory dendritic cells appeared to expand memory CD8+ clones less than mature ones. Memory T cells were less diverse than naive, with memory CD8+ most oligoclonal. Of resting T cell subsets, memory CD8+ had the most alloreactive clonotypes.

A note on this clone: Antigen specificity is unknown.

Allogeneic regulatory or mature dendritic cells were co-cultured for roughly five days with CFSE-labeled sorted T cells at 1:10. The TCR was taken from a human donor in good health. What was sequenced was memory CD8+ T cells from blood cultured with dendritic cells. Noted subset: CD45RO+ memory T cells.

The CDR3 sequence is CASSKKTSGSTDTQYF. The CDR3 coding sequence is TGTGCCAGCAGCAAAAAGACTAGCGGAAGCACAGATACGCAGTATTTT. The chain links TRBV7-6 to TRBJ2-3, with 9 bases identical to TRBD2. This CDR3 is built from 16 residues. V dropped 5 bases and J dropped 0; count of bases not matched to a gene: 6. CDR1 SGHVS and CDR2 FNYEAQ come from the germline V gene.